The 14 T cell receptor beta chains presented below share a single source sample, sequenced in a study of neurological immune-mediated disorders. TCRdb reprocessed the 5' RACE reads with MiXCR, giving one entry per CDR3 protein. Counted here are 50,000 to 60,000 distinct CDR3 sequences, approximately 3.6% occurring once; the ten biggest clones make up 1.9%. Material for sequencing was CD4+ T cells from blood. The origin of the receptors is a woman aged 40 to 50 with multiple sclerosis.

This clonotype was recorded many times. The V gene is TRBV20-1, the J gene TRBJ2-5; 10 bases are a match to TRBD2. Germline CDR1 DFQATT, CDR2 SNEGSKA (reference sequence). After removal of 6 bases from V and 5 bases from J, the junction contained 6 bases not matched to a gene. The CDR3 sequence is 13 residues long. For the CDR3, the DNA is TGCAGTGCCCTCAAGCGGGGGGGGGAGACCCAGTACTTC. It translates to CSALKRGGETQYF.

This clonotype was observed many times. The chain links TRBV6-5 to TRBJ2-7, with D hard to call. CDR1 MNHEY and CDR2 SVGAGI come from the germline V gene. Trimming shortened V by 0 bases and J by 6 bases, and 9 bases separated the two germline ends. The CDR3 has 13 amino acids. The CDR3 DNA is TGTGCCAGCAGTTACTCTTGGGGAAGCGAGCAGTACTTC. The encoded protein is CASSYSWGSEQYF.

This clonotype was counted many times. The chain links TRBV20-1 to TRBJ1-5, with D possibly matching TRBD1 (5 bases). Trimming left V 7 bases short and J 4 bases short, with 11 bases between. This CDR3 spans 12 amino acids. Germline-derived CDR1 and CDR2 are DFQATT and SNEGSKA (reference sequence). The CDR3 DNA is TGCAGTGGAGGGGAACTGAATCAGCCCCAGCATTTT. It codes for CSGGELNQPQHF.

This clonotype was detected ten times or more. The rearrangement uses TRBV5-1 and TRBJ1-1, with D possibly TRBD1 on 5 matching bases. Per the germline V gene, CDR1 is SGHRS and CDR2 is YFSETQ. V gave up 3 bases and J gave up 8 bases, with 11 bases separating them. CDR3 size: 12 residues. CDR3: CASSSDTREAFF. As DNA, the CDR3 is TGCGCCAGCAGCTCGGACACTCGAGAAGCTTTCTTT.

This clonotype was detected many times. The chain combines TRBV24-1 with TRBJ1-5; D gene uncertain. Germline CDR1 KGHDR, CDR2 SFDVKD. The CDR3 has 13 amino acids. The V gene lost 4 bases and the J gene lost 6 bases, with 9 bases spanning the gap. CDR3 in DNA: TGTGCCACCAGTGACCCGAATAGTCAGCCCCAGCATTTT. Translation: CATSDPNSQPQHF.

This clonotype was seen repeatedly, ten times or more. The chain combines TRBV4-1 with TRBJ2-5; D unresolved. Germline V lookup: CDR1 MGHRA, CDR2 YSYEKL. The germline V and J ends were trimmed by 0 bases and 3 bases, with 14 bases remaining between them. This CDR3 comprises 16 residues. The CDR3 region is CASSQEVYFKEETQYF. The CDR3 DNA reads as TGCGCCAGCAGCCAAGAGGTCTATTTTAAAGAAGAGACCCAGTACTTC.

V is TRBV19 and J is TRBJ2-4, with D possibly TRBD1 on 5 matching bases. V was trimmed by 2 bases and J by 3 bases, leaving 11 bases between them. The CDR3 is 15 amino acids. In germline, CDR1 is LNHDA, CDR2 SQIVND (reference sequence). CDR3 loop: CASSIQGVDKNIQYF. The DNA for the CDR3 is TGTGCCAGTAGTATACAGGGTGTGGACAAAAACATTCAGTACTTC.

This clonotype was recorded at least ten times. The chain has TRBV25-1 and TRBJ2-7, with D possibly called TRBD1 or TRBD2 (5 bases each). V lost 3 bases and J 0 bases, leaving 15 bases between the germline ends. Germline values: CDR1 MGHDK, CDR2 SYGVNS. The CDR3 loop spans 16 amino acids. CDR3 protein: CASSDAGTASSYEQYF. Here the CDR3 DNA reads TGTGCCAGCAGTGACGCCGGGACCGCGAGCTCCTACGAGCAGTACTTC.

To note about this clonotype: Just one base apart from a much larger clone, this may be a read error. The CDR3 protein is CASSFVNGEMFF. The CDR3 coding sequence is TGCGCCAGCAGCTTCGTCAACGGGGAGATGTTTTTT. The chain is built from TRBV5-1 and TRBJ2-2; possible D gene TRBD2, 5 bases. The CDR3 length is 12 residues. The germline CDR1 and CDR2 sequences are SGHRS and YFSETQ.

This clonotype was counted many times. The rearrangement links TRBV19 to TRBJ1-6; no clear D. Germline V lookup: CDR1 LNHDA, CDR2 SQIVND (reference sequence). With 3 bases removed from V and 14 bases from J, the gap between germline ends came to 8 bases. The CDR3 loop spans 11 amino acids. As DNA, the CDR3 is TGTGCCAGTAGTATGGGCGGATCCCTCCACTTT. It yields the protein CASSMGGSLHF.

This clonotype has ten or more counts. This chain uses TRBV27 with TRBJ2-2; D is undetermined. The germline V gene has CDR1 MNHEY and CDR2 SMNVEV (reference sequence). V gave up 10 bases and J gave up 0 bases, with 27 bases separating them. The CDR3 has 19 residues. CDR3 sequence: CATKPGFGNLRTNTGELFF. The DNA for the CDR3 is TGTGCCACAAAACCCGGCTTTGGCAACCTACGGACGAACACCGGGGAGCTGTTTTTT.

The V and J genes are TRBV7-2 and TRBJ2-7; 9 bases are a match to TRBD2. Germline CDR1 SGHTA, CDR2 FQGNSA. Trimming removed 1 base from V and 0 bases from J; junction bases left unmatched: 7. This CDR3 spans 17 amino acids. The CDR3 coding sequence is TGTGCCAGCAGCTTAGGGTTTCAGCGGGGGGCCTCCTACGAGCAGTACTTC. Translation gives CASSLGFQRGASYEQYF. Together with reference TRBV7-2 and TRBJ2-7, the CDR3 gives the full variable domain: GAGVSQSPSNKVTEKGKDVELRCDPISGHTALYWYRQSLGQGLEFLIYFQGNSAPDKSGLPSDRFSAERTGGSVSTLTIQRTQQEDSAVYLCASSLGFQRGASYEQYFGPGTRLTVT.

This clonotype has ten or more counts. The chain links TRBV7-2 to TRBJ1-2; D remains unclear. Germline loops: CDR1 SGHTA, CDR2 FQGNSA. The V gene lost 2 bases and the J gene lost 0 bases, with 16 bases spanning the gap. The CDR3 has 17 amino acids. The CDR3 loop is CASSLTLGAGANYGYTF. The CDR3 nucleotides read TGTGCCAGCAGCTTAACCCTCGGAGCAGGAGCTAACTATGGCTACACCTTC. The full variable domain, in which reference TRBV7-2 and TRBJ1-2 provide the parts outside the CDR3, is GAGVSQSPSNKVTEKGKDVELRCDPISGHTALYWYRQSLGQGLEFLIYFQGNSAPDKSGLPSDRFSAERTGGSVSTLTIQRTQQEDSAVYLCASSLTLGAGANYGYTFGSGTRLTVV.

This clonotype occurred many times. This chain links TRBV7-9 with TRBJ2-5; 10 nucleotides agree with TRBD1. Unmatched junction bases numbered 4, after V lost 4 bases and J lost 5 bases. Germline V CDR1 and CDR2: SEHNR, FQNEAQ (reference sequence). The CDR3 runs to 14 residues. The CDR3 sequence is CASSSGQGTETQYF. The CDR3 region has the DNA TGTGCCAGCAGCTCGGGACAGGGGACTGAGACCCAGTACTTC.